This is a list of T cell receptor beta chains from one sample in a study of blood T cell repertoires in COVID-19. TCRdb keeps only in-frame clones here, not all; method: immunoSEQ multiplex PCR. This table holds about 63,000 clones, roughly 80% found once. The sequenced sample consisted of PBMCs or T cells enriched from blood (not recorded which). The receptors here all came from a woman between 40 and 50 years old with acute COVID-19. The conserved cysteine and the conserved F or W are not part of the CDR3 here. Fields, in order: J gene, V gene, CDR3 protein.

TRBJ1-5,TRBV6-5,ASMDRGFINQPQH
TRBJ2-2,TRBV5-1,ASSLDSRTGELF
TRBJ2-2,TRBV28,ASSLISPGDVGELF
TRBJ1-5,TRBV3-1/TRBV3-2,ASSRGVGTDQPQH
TRBJ2-1,TRBV7-9,ASRSGTSSYNEQF
TRBJ1-5,TRBV28,ASSFSRAGGH
TRBJ1-2,TRBV28,ASRMGAFGYT
TRBJ2-2,TRBV6-1,ASSEAEGHTGELF
TRBJ1-2,TRBV9,ASSLRGGDGYT
TRBJ2-7,TRBV5-1,ASSLDGTGSYEQY
TRBJ1-3,TRBV23-1,ASSQYWTSSGNTIY
TRBJ2-2,TRBV19,ASRLAGGVVGTGELF
TRBJ2-1,TRBV11-3,ASSQTSALYNEQF